One and the same sample provided the 13 T cell receptor beta chains below, sequenced in a study of blood T cell dynamics during melanoma immunotherapy. The assay was immunoSEQ multiplex PCR, and TCRdb's table has in-frame clones only and misses some. In the table there are about 17,000 clones, approximately 83% of which are singletons. Time point meaning: pre-treatment baseline. This sample comprised blood, obtained from a patient treated with checkpoint blockade. These receptors all come from a human donor with melanoma.

The table lists this clone with a count of one. This chain links TRBV28 with TRBJ1-5; a weak D match, TRBD1 (6 bases). The CDR3 length is 15 residues. Trimming pared 2 bases from V and 2 bases from J, leaving 10 bases between. The germline V gene encodes CDR1 MDHEN and CDR2 SYDVKM. The CDR3 sequence: CASSLPGAGNQPQHF. CDR3 nucleotides: TGTGCCAGCAGTTTACCGGGGGCTGGCAATCAGCCCCAGCATTTT.

This clone has only a few counts. The chain carries TRBV18 and TRBJ2-7; 9 bases map to TRBD1. The length of the CDR3 is 13 residues. The V gene's germline CDR1 is KGHSH and CDR2 LQKENI. V lost 4 bases to trimming and J lost 10 bases; unmatched junction nucleotides: 8. Here the CDR3 reads CASSQANRGLQYF. Here the CDR3 DNA reads TGTGCCAGCTCACAGGCCAACAGGGGGCTACAGTACTTC. Full variable domain (missing parts from reference TRBV18 and TRBJ2-7): NAGVMQNPRHLVRRRGQEARLRCSPMKGHSHVYWYRQLPEEGLKFMVYLQKENIIDESGMPKERFSAEFPKEGPSILRIQQVVRGDSAAYFCASSQANRGLQYFGPGTRLTVT.

The rearrangement joins TRBV5-4 to TRBJ2-1; 8 bases are shared with TRBD2. Per germline, CDR1 SGHNT and CDR2 YYREEE (reference sequence). The CDR3 loop spans 15 amino acids. The V gene end was trimmed by 4 bases and the J gene end by 4 bases; junction bases not matched to a gene: 7. The CDR3: CASSPFREGYNEQFF. In DNA, the CDR3 is TGTGCCAGCAGCCCGTTCCGGGAGGGGTACAATGAGCAGTTCTTC.

The chain links TRBV27 to TRBJ2-3; D possibly uses TRBD1 or TRBD2 (5 bases each). V lost 3 bases and J 1 base, leaving 14 bases between the germline ends. The germline V gene encodes CDR1 MNHEY and CDR2 SMNVEV (reference sequence). This CDR3 region has 16 residues. CDR3 protein: CASSFLSGAGTDTQYF. DNA of the CDR3: TGTGCCAGCAGTTTTCTGTCCGGGGCTGGCACAGATACGCAGTATTTT.

The rearrangement uses TRBV28 and TRBJ1-3; D remains unclear. Trimming shortened V by 2 bases and J by 4 bases, and 3 bases separated the two germline ends. Germline V CDR1 and CDR2: MDHEN, SYDVKM. The length of the CDR3 is 12 residues. Here the CDR3 reads CASSLRGNTIYF. In nucleotides, the CDR3 is TGTGCCAGCAGTTTAAGGGGAAACACCATATATTTT.

The count of this clone is one. Relative to the germline gene, one junction end is altered; a read error may explain this. The chain uses TRBV7-3 and TRBJ2-3; 10 bases agree with TRBD2. The CDR3 totals 11 residues. Germline CDR1 and CDR2: SGHTA and FQGTGA. The CDR3 sequence: CASSSSGSPVF. The CDR3 DNA is TGTGCCAGCAGCTCTAGCGGGAGCCCCGTTTTC. The full variable domain, in which reference TRBV7-3 and TRBJ2-3 provide the parts outside the CDR3, is GAGVSQTPSNKVTEKGKYVELRCDPISGHTALYWYRQSLGQGPEFLIYFQGTGAADDSGLPNDRFFAVRPEGSVSTLKIQRTERGDSAVYLCASSSSGSPVFGPGTRLTVL.

The chain recombines TRBV6-5 with TRBJ2-7; D unclear. This CDR3 is 16 amino acids long. Germline CDR1 reads MNHEY; CDR2 reads SVGAGI. V was cut by 0 bases and J by 0 bases, with 12 bases left in between. The CDR3 is CASSYSGGYVSYEQYF. As DNA, the CDR3 is TGTGCCAGCAGTTACTCGGGCGGCTACGTCTCCTACGAGCAGTACTTC.

This clone has more than one count but fewer than ten. The chain employs TRBV28 and TRBJ1-1, with D possibly matching TRBD1 (6 bases). Between the trimmed V and J ends, which lost 7 bases and 5 bases, there was a span of 20 bases. The CDR3 consists of 15 residues. The germline V gene encodes CDR1 MDHEN and CDR2 SYDVKM. This CDR3 reads CASTTAGAEGTEAFF. The CDR3, as DNA: TGTGCCAGCACCACGGCAGGGGCCGAGGGTACTGAAGCTTTCTTT. Together with reference TRBV28 and TRBJ1-1, the CDR3 gives the full variable domain: DVKVTQSSRYLVKRTGEKVFLECVQDMDHENMFWYRQDPGLGLRLIYFSYDVKMKEKGDIPEGYSVSREKKERFSLILESASTNQTSMYLCASTTAGAEGTEAFFGQGTRLTVV.

V is TRBV10-2 and J is TRBJ1-2; D is ambiguous. The CDR3 contains 11 residues. From germline, CDR1 is WSHSY and CDR2 SAAADI. The V end was cut by 3 bases, the J end by 4 bases, with 3 bases between. The chain's CDR3 is CASSDSYGYTF. The CDR3, as DNA: TGCGCCAGCAGTGATAGCTATGGCTACACCTTC.

The rearrangement uses TRBV11-1 and TRBJ1-2; no firm D call. CDR3 length: 13 residues. Germline V gene sequence: CDR1 SGHAT, CDR2 FQDESV (reference sequence). Trimming stripped 3 bases from V and 2 bases from J, with 7 bases between. CDR3 sequence (DNA): TGTGCCAGCAGCTTTAGGCAAAACTATGGCTACACCTTC. Its translation is CASSFRQNYGYTF.

This clone occurred a few times. CDR3 loop: CASSYSPGGGYGYTF. In DNA form, the CDR3 reads TGTGCCAGCAGTTACTCGCCGGGTGGGGGCTATGGCTACACCTTC. The chain carries TRBV6-5 and TRBJ1-2; TRBD1 might be the D (5 bases). Looked up from germline, CDR1 is MNHEY and CDR2 is SVGAGI. This CDR3 is 15 amino acids long. With 0 bases removed from V and 4 bases from J, the gap between germline ends came to 12 bases.

This clone showed up just once. This chain uses TRBV19 with TRBJ1-4, with 10 bases identical to TRBD1. CDR1 and CDR2 from the germline V gene are LNHDA and SQIVND (reference sequence). The junction had 7 bases not matched to a gene; V was cut back by 7 bases and J by 2 bases. The CDR3 is 16 residues long. CDR3 DNA sequence: TGTGCCAGTACCCCTGACAGGGGGCGGACTAATGAAAAACTGTTTTTT. Amino acids: CASTPDRGRTNEKLFF.

V is TRBV28 and J is TRBJ2-3; TRBD2 aligns across 7 bases. Germline trimming cut 3 bases from V and 1 base from J; bases unmatched to any gene: 1. CDR3 size: 14 residues. The germline gives CDR1 MDHEN, CDR2 SYDVKM. CDR3 amino acids: CASSFLAGTDTQYF. CDR3 bases: TGTGCCAGCAGTTTCCTAGCGGGCACAGATACGCAGTATTTT.